The 11 T cell receptor beta chains in this list originate from one sample, sequenced in a study of regulatory T cells in long-lasting Graves disease. Arm-PCR of CDR3 regions with iRepertoire HTBI primers generated TCR beta libraries. MiXCR, applied by TCRdb to the multiplex PCR reads, yields one record per CDR3 protein. The sample shows 450,000 to 600,000 distinct CDR3 sequences, approximately 15% of them seen only once. Time point reported: newly diagnosed GD, antithyroid drugs for less than 3 months. With RNA extracted from PBMCs as input, the TCR library was made. These data were also reused for a study on T cells in Graves' hyperthyroidism and ophthalmopathy.

The material was peripheral blood mononuclear cells (PBMCs), obtained at new diagnosis, from a patient treated with antithyroid drugs. All receptors derive from a man aged 25-45 years with Graves disease.

This clonotype was seen ten or more times. The rearrangement links TRBV6-1 to TRBJ2-1, with D unresolved. Trimming left V 1 base short and J 5 bases short, with 15 bases between. Germline loops: CDR1 MNHNS, CDR2 SASEGT. The CDR3 consists of 16 residues. Written as DNA, the CDR3 is TGTGCCAGCAGTGAAGAGGTCCGGAATACAAACAATGAGCAGTTCTTC. Translating it yields CASSEEVRNTNNEQFF.

J is TRBJ2-1 and V is TRBV30; maybe TRBD1 (5 bases). CDR3 size: 14 residues. Looked up from germline, CDR1 is GTSNPN and CDR2 is SVGIG (reference sequence). Trimming cost V 4 bases and J 4 bases, with 14 bases left between them. The CDR3 DNA reads as TGTGCCTGGACTCGTCAGGGTCTATACAATGAGCAGTTCTTC. It is translated as CAWTRQGLYNEQFF.

This clonotype appeared many times. The gene calls are TRBV5-1 and TRBJ2-1; 10 nucleotides line up with TRBD2. The length of the CDR3 is 18 residues. The germline V gene encodes CDR1 SGHRS and CDR2 YFSETQ. The V gene end was trimmed by 1 base and the J gene end by 9 bases; junction bases not matched to a gene: 16. The CDR3 is CASSLLSGRANRGVEQFF. CDR3 bases: TGCGCCAGCAGCTTGTTAAGCGGGAGGGCCAATCGGGGGGTTGAGCAGTTCTTC. Based on the CDR3 plus reference TRBV5-1 and TRBJ2-1, the full variable domain is KAGVTQTPRYLIKTRGQQVTLSCSPISGHRSVSWYQQTPGQGLQFLFEYFSETQRNKGNFPGRFSGRQFSNSRSEMNVSTLELGDSALYLCASSLLSGRANRGVEQFFGPGTRLTVL.

This clonotype was counted ten times or more. The chain couples TRBV6-2 or TRBV6-3 to TRBJ1-1; the D is unclear. The V end was cut by 2 bases, the J end by 1 base, with 8 bases between. The CDR3 is 14 residues long. From germline, CDR1 is MNHEY and CDR2 SVGEGT. CDR3 nucleotides: TGTGCCAGCAGTTACGGCCAGAGGAACACTGAAGCTTTCTTT. Its protein product is CASSYGQRNTEAFF.

V gene TRBV20-1 combines with J gene TRBJ2-7; no reliable D call. V lost 1 base and J 5 bases, leaving 6 bases between the germline ends. Looked up from germline, CDR1 is DFQATT and CDR2 is SNEGSKA (reference sequence). There are 11 residues in the CDR3. The CDR3: CSARGVHEQYF. CDR3 sequence (DNA): TGCAGTGCTAGAGGGGTACACGAGCAGTACTTC.

This clonotype was recorded a few times. This chain connects TRBV3-1 to TRBJ2-7; D perhaps matches TRBD1 (5 bases). CDR1 is LGHDT, CDR2 YNNKEL, per germline (reference sequence). V lost 6 bases and J 6 bases, leaving 21 bases between the germline ends. The CDR3 length is 15 residues. DNA of the CDR3: TGTGCCAGCAGACTCAGTGGCAGGGATTACGGCGAGCAGTACTTC. Protein sequence: CASRLSGRDYGEQYF.

This clonotype was recorded at least ten times. The genes are TRBV28 and TRBJ1-6; 7 bases align to TRBD1. Trimming at V came to 6 bases and at J to 6 bases, leaving 5 bases not matched to a gene. The CDR3 covers 14 residues. From germline, CDR1 is MDHEN and CDR2 SYDVKM. The CDR3 is CASRPGQLNSPLHF. Written as DNA, the CDR3 is TGTGCCAGCAGACCGGGACAGCTTAATTCACCCCTCCACTTT.

V gene TRBV15 combines with J gene TRBJ2-1, with 7 bases aligning to TRBD2. There are 15 residues in the CDR3. V was clipped by 6 bases and J by 7 bases; unmatched bases: 12. CDR1 is LNHNV and CDR2 is YYDKDF in the germline V gene (reference sequence). CDR3 in amino acids: CATRPLSGTGNEQFF. The DNA for the CDR3 is TGTGCCACCAGGCCTTTGAGCGGGACGGGGAATGAGCAGTTCTTC.

The rearrangement uses TRBV3-1 and TRBJ2-7; 7 bases fit TRBD2. Trimming at V came to 0 bases and at J to 3 bases, leaving 5 bases not matched to a gene. This CDR3 contains 15 residues. In germline, CDR1 is LGHDT, CDR2 YNNKEL (reference sequence). The CDR3 DNA follows: TGTGCCAGCAGCCAAGATGGAGGACTAGACTACGAGCAGTACTTC. Its protein is CASSQDGGLDYEQYF.

This clonotype came up many times. The chain combines TRBV10-3 with TRBJ2-7; a weak D match, TRBD1 (6 bases). Trimming left V 9 bases short and J 7 bases short, with 16 bases between. From germline, CDR1 is ENHRY and CDR2 SYGVKD. The CDR3 consists of 12 residues. Written as DNA, the CDR3 is TGTGCCATTCGCACAGGGTTAGATGAGCAGTACTTC. Protein sequence: CAIRTGLDEQYF.

This clonotype showed up many times. In DNA, the CDR3 is TGCAGCGTTGAAGCGGGCCGGACGACAGATACGCAGTATTTT. It codes for CSVEAGRTTDTQYF. The V call is TRBV29-1, the J call TRBJ2-3; D remains unclear. The germline gives CDR1 SQVTM, CDR2 ANQGSEA. The CDR3 extends over 14 amino acids. Deletions cut 1 base from V and 3 bases from J, with 11 bases between.